This T cell receptor beta chain was captured in a study of cytomegalovirus exposure and HLA in healthy donors. Regarding this clone: What it recognizes is unknown.

With 8 bases clipped from V and 7 bases from J, the junction kept 10 bases outside the gene matches. Per germline, CDR1 SNHLY and CDR2 FYNNEI. This CDR3 has 13 amino acids. Study outcomes and limitations: Later, an analysis found that common viral pathogens appeared to be linked with several of the most significant clusters. In a later analysis, the majority of CMV-associated beta chains seemingly showed HLA restriction. Sequencing likely produced, as an artifact, a cluster of highly shared sequence variants.

As for the donors, each was a healthy bone marrow donor. 13 Jbeta primers and 60 Vbeta primers were used for the PCR. This table comes from immunoSEQ multiplex PCR, and its TCRdb copy is limited to in-frame clones, with some not included. This table has tens of thousands of clones, about 78% appearing once. The sequencing sample was made of PBMCs. The V gene is TRBV2, the J gene TRBJ1-2, with TRBD1 matching 7 bases. This clonotype was sampled from a male donor in good health and CMV-seropositive. The CDR3 nucleotides are TGTGCCAGCCGAGTTGAACAGGGGAGTGGCTACACCTTC. Translation gives CASRVEQGSGYTF.